The following is a T cell receptor (beta chain) sequence with its context. This clonotype was detected a few times. The antigen this receptor binds is unknown. No qualities accompany the bases; no much larger clone lies one base away. TCRdb lists the instrument as Illumina NovaSeq 6000. Using 5'RACE with constant-segment primers, TCRalpha and TCRbeta cDNA libraries were constructed, with sample barcodes and unique molecular identifiers added in the process. RNA was extracted from every sample with Trizol reagent. The libraries were amplified in two PCR steps, and the second step added a second sample barcode and Illumina TruSeq adapters. Sequencing of libraries was performed on an Illumina NovaSeq with 2 x 150 bp paired-end reads. As for the original processing: Reads were demultiplexed and collapsed into UMI-guided consensus sequences with migec v1.2.7. Using mixcr v2.1.11, the UMI consensuses were aligned to TRA and TRB V and J templates and assembled into clonotypes. A clonotype was counted as expanded or contracted only when both edgeR and NoisET called the clonotype significant, with the noise models trained on biological replicates. For edgeR calls, the thresholds were a false discovery rate-adjusted p below 0.01 and a log2 fold-change of 1. PCA with hierarchical clustering of max-normalized trajectories of the 1000 most abundant clonotypes was used as exploratory dynamics analysis. The CD4 or CD8 phenotype of responding clones was assigned using the separately sequenced CD4+ and CD8+ repertoires. The public reads were reprocessed in TCRdb via fastp at Q25 and MiXCR, keeping in-frame beta chains. Merged by CDR3 protein, the rows form single entries marked with the most common genes and DNA. Here the V and J calls rest on TCRdb's processing, not on the authors' analysis. The sample yields roughly 80,000 distinct CDR3 sequences; approximately 15% were counted once. The ten largest clonotypes hold 25% to 35% of the sample.

The data were obtained in a study of T-cell memory formation after mild COVID-19 (dated by TCRdb to 2020 to 2023). Regarding the research as a whole: TCR sequence clusters from the two donors were largely donor specific. In two donors, T-cell clones that expanded and contracted after mild COVID-19 were followed by sequencing TCRalpha and TCRbeta repertoires longitudinally. Two young, previously healthy adult volunteers, one female and one male, were included in the cohort. The paper as a whole reports these results and caveats: The detection of some responding clones in pre-infection memory suggests that pre-existing cross-reactive memory T cells joined the SARS-CoV-2 response. Whether the second-wave clones peaking on day 37 were SARS-CoV-2 specific was not confirmed. Contracting CD4+ clones were found mainly in CM and EM memory subsets, while CD8+ clones were enriched in EMRA. The study covered only a couple of mild cases, and larger cohorts including severe cases with pre-infection samples were considered necessary. Clones that contracted from day 15 to 85 showed balanced CD4/CD8 phenotypes, whereas a second wave of clones that expanded from day 15 to 37 leaned towards CD4+.

The CDR3 measures 19 amino acids from cysteine to phenylalanine. Of the read, only the CDR3 DNA is kept; its 57 bases are in frame from base 1. The germline V gene gives CDR1 as MNHEY and CDR2 as SVGAGI. Unmatched junction bases come to 15, with V trimmed by 0 bases and J by 3 bases. Ficoll-Paque density gradient centrifugation was the method used to isolate PBMCs. The receptor comes from an adult woman who had mild COVID-19 (a few samples of this study predate the infection). The sample titles of this study are shuffled in the database, so cell type and time point are left out; the donor was told from shared clones. The V gene is TRBV6-5 and the J gene is TRBJ2-7, with TRBD1 matching 9 junction bases. Sample: PBMCs or a T cell subset sorted from them (not recorded which). In nucleotides, the sequence is TGTGCCAGCAGTTACTCGACTTGGGGGACAGGGACTCAGGACTACGAGCAGTACTTC. This is translated as CASSYSTWGTGTQDYEQYF.